The 9 T cell receptor beta chains below were found in one sample sequenced in a study of T cell repertoires in cytomegalovirus infection. TCRdb reprocessed the reads via MiXCR and lists one record per CDR3 protein. The sample consists of 160,000 or so distinct CDR3 sequences, roughly 15% of them appearing once. The sample consisted of CD8+ T cells from PBMCs. The receptor source for this set is a human donor in good health (CMV status not recorded). Some clones in this sample may be carry-over from other donors' samples.

This chain joins TRBV12-5 and TRBJ1-2; D perhaps matches TRBD1 (5 bases). CDR1 and CDR2 from the germline V gene are LGHNT and FRNRAP. This CDR3 contains 12 residues. V was cut by 2 bases and J by 7 bases, with 8 bases left in between. As DNA, the CDR3 is TGTGCTAGTGGTTTGAGGGGTTCTGGCTACACCTTC. This gives the protein CASGLRGSGYTF.

This clonotype was observed at least ten times. This chain links TRBV6-5 with TRBJ2-1; D is possibly TRBD1 (6 bases). The CDR3 has 13 residues. V was shortened by 9 bases and J by 4 bases, with 13 bases between the two germline ends. Germline CDR1 MNHEY, CDR2 SVGAGI. The CDR3: CASSVQGYNEQFF. The CDR3 DNA follows: TGTGCCAGTTCGGTACAGGGATACAATGAGCAGTTCTTC.

This rearrangement joins TRBV28 to TRBJ1-2; D is unclear. Looked up from germline, CDR1 is MDHEN and CDR2 is SYDVKM. The CDR3 is 13 residues long. The V end was cut by 0 bases, the J end by 6 bases, with 8 bases between. This chain's CDR3 is CASSLWGWDGYTF. The CDR3 nucleotides are TGTGCCAGCAGTTTATGGGGTTGGGATGGCTACACCTTC.

This clonotype has just a few counts. This sequence joins TRBV2 and TRBJ1-1; D remains unclear. The V gene's germline CDR1 is SNHLY and CDR2 FYNNEI. The V gene lost 1 base and the J gene lost 5 bases, with 14 bases spanning the gap. This CDR3 is built from 15 residues. Here the CDR3 DNA reads TGTGCCAGCAGTGAAGAAAGGGTTGAAGGGACTGAAGCTTTCTTT. Its translation: CASSEERVEGTEAFF. The full variable domain, in which reference TRBV2 and TRBJ1-1 provide the parts outside the CDR3, is EPEVTQTPSHQVTQMGQEVILRCVPISNHLYFYWYRQILGQKVEFLVSFYNNEISEKSEIFDDQFSVERPDGSNFTLKIRSTKLEDSAMYFCASSEERVEGTEAFFGQGTRLTVV.

The chain combines TRBV7-2 with TRBJ2-7; perhaps TRBD2 as D (7 bases). Germline values: CDR1 SGHTA, CDR2 FQGNSA. This CDR3 spans 15 amino acids. The germline V and J ends were trimmed by 5 bases and 7 bases, with 21 bases remaining between them. Here the CDR3 reads CASSARGGPTYEQYF. The CDR3 DNA reads as TGTGCCAGCAGCGCGCGCGGGGGCCCCACTTATGAGCAGTACTTC.

This clonotype was counted only a few times. The V and J genes are TRBV28 and TRBJ2-1; the match to TRBD1 covers 10 bases. This CDR3 comprises 16 residues. V lost 4 bases to trimming and J lost 8 bases; unmatched junction nucleotides: 11. Germline CDR1 reads MDHEN; CDR2 reads SYDVKM. CDR3 nucleotides: TGTGCCAGCAGTTATCCGGGACAGGGGATGTTTGATGAGCAGTTCTTC. Protein sequence: CASSYPGQGMFDEQFF.

The chain employs TRBV7-6 and TRBJ2-3; 11 bases are a match to TRBD2. The length of the CDR3 is 14 residues. The J segment lost 9 bases and the V segment lost 5 bases, leaving 7 bases of the junction unmatched. CDR1 and CDR2 (germline): SGHVS, FNYEAQ. CDR3 residues: CASSNSGRVRTQYF. The CDR3, as DNA: TGTGCCAGCAGCAATAGCGGGAGGGTGCGAACGCAGTATTTT.

The rearrangement uses TRBV23-1 and TRBJ2-1, with 15 bases matching TRBD2. TRBV23-1 is annotated as an ORF whose role is uncertain. The CDR3 loop spans 17 amino acids. The V and J ends lost 2 bases and 5 bases, in that order; junction bases with no gene match: 4. CDR3 DNA: TGCGCCAGCAGTCAAACGGGACTAGCGGGAGGCAACAATGAGCAGTTCTTC. Amino acids: CASSQTGLAGGNNEQFF.

This clonotype was seen a handful of times. This chain uses TRBV12-3 or TRBV12-4 with TRBJ2-1; 7 bases are a match to TRBD2. V gave up 6 bases and J gave up 8 bases; unmatched junction bases: 16. The CDR3 has 16 residues. The CDR3 bases are TGTGCCAGCAGACCGACCCCGCTAGCGGTGTTGGATGAGCAGTTCTTC. Its protein is CASRPTPLAVLDEQFF.